This T cell receptor (beta chain) was sequenced for a study of T cell repertoires in cytomegalovirus infection. Turning to the study itself: Both a matching HLA type and CMV infection were indicated by public TCR beta signatures.

With respect to this clonotype: Its antigen is currently unknown.

TCRdb reprocessed the reads via MiXCR and lists one record per CDR3 protein. This sample carries about 770,000 distinct CDR3 sequences, about 29% of them seen once, and the ten largest clones take roughly 13%. CDR3 length: 13 amino acids. The germline V gene encodes CDR1 MDHEN and CDR2 SYDVKM. V shed 5 bases and J shed 5 bases, with 11 bases lying between them. The TCR was taken from a human donor in good health (CMV status not recorded). Some clones in this sample may be carry-over from other donors' samples. The chain links TRBV28 to TRBJ2-3, with no clear D. The sequencing used cultured CD8+ T cells from PBMCs, collected from culture after CMV antigen stimulation. This chain's CDR3 is CASSTGGKDTQYF. The DNA of the CDR3 is TGTGCCAGCAGTACCGGCGGCAAAGATACGCAGTATTTT.